This T cell receptor beta chain was identified in a study of blood T cells in healthy people across ages. This clonotype was detected only a few times. Trimming cost V 2 bases and J 0 bases, with 8 bases left between them. The length of the CDR3 is 14 residues. Germline V lookup: CDR1 MNHNS, CDR2 SASEGT. Combining a sample-barcoded 5' primer with a J-beta primer mix, a second PCR ran for about 7 to 12 cycles. Tagging of each cDNA molecule was performed by a template-switch adaptor with 12 random nucleotides. Sequencing recovered at least 2.5 million CDR3-containing paired-end reads from each sample. TCRdb reanalysed the 5' RACE reads using MiXCR and keeps one entry per CDR3 protein. The sample has fewer than 2,000,000 distinct CDR3 sequences; about 35% are singletons. The donors, healthy Caucasians from Russia, were aged about 6 to 95.

The chain couples TRBV6-1 to TRBJ2-7; D unclear. This TCR came from a woman under 40 in good health. Sequenced sample: blood. CDR3 nucleotides: TGTGCCAGCAGTGAAAGGCCTGGCTCCTACGAGCAGTACTTC. Translation gives CASSERPGSYEQYF.